The 26 T cell receptor beta chains reported below all come from one sample, sequenced in a study of T cell responses to AZD1222 COVID-19 vaccine. Sequenced by immunoSEQ multiplex PCR; TCRdb stores in-frame clones only, minus some. The sample contains 90,000 to 140,000 clones, approximately 87% of which appear only once. The sample consisted of peripheral blood, taken on day 0 of AZD1222 vaccination. The receptors shown here come from an adult in good health.

This chain uses TRBV4-2 with TRBJ2-3; the match to TRBD2 covers 7 bases. CDR1 and CDR2 from the germline V gene are LGHNA and YNFKEQ. The CDR3 contains 16 residues. J lost 2 bases, V lost 4 bases, and 9 bases had no gene match. CDR3: CASSPRASGTTDTQYF. CDR3 bases: TGTGCCAGCAGCCCCCGGGCTAGCGGAACCACAGATACGCAGTATTTT.

The CDR3 DNA reads TGTGCCAGCAGTTACGCGGGACAGGGGGAAGCTTTCTTT. The encoded protein is CASSYAGQGEAFF. The chain joins TRBV6-2 or TRBV6-3 to TRBJ1-1, with 10 nucleotides matching TRBD1. This CDR3 is 13 amino acids long. Per the germline V gene, CDR1 is MNHEY and CDR2 is SVGEGT. The trim removed 2 bases at V and 8 bases at J, leaving 2 bases unmatched.

The chain combines TRBV11-2 with TRBJ1-1; 7 bases align to TRBD1. This CDR3 contains 16 residues. The germline CDR1 and CDR2 sequences are SGHAT and FQNNGV. Losses at the gene ends were 5 bases for V and 0 bases for J; bases not matched to a gene: 9. The CDR3 nucleotides read TGTGCCAGCAGCCAGGGACAGCGCGCCATGAACACTGAAGCTTTCTTT. This gives the protein CASSQGQRAMNTEAFF.

This rearrangement joins TRBV19 to TRBJ2-1; TRBD1 matches at 8 bases. V shed 5 bases and J 8 bases; nucleotides not matched to a gene: 5. The CDR3 covers 13 residues. Germline CDR1 is LNHDA and CDR2 is SQIVND (reference sequence). The CDR3 loop reads CASSPNRGDEQFF. In DNA, the CDR3 is TGTGCCAGTAGTCCGAACAGGGGGGATGAGCAGTTCTTC.

This clone was seen a few times. This chain links TRBV19 with TRBJ1-5; D possibly corresponds to TRBD1 (6 bases). The CDR3 runs to 14 residues. CDR1 is LNHDA and CDR2 is SQIVND in the germline V gene (reference sequence). V shed 4 bases and J shed 5 bases, with 12 bases lying between them. CDR3 residues: CASSREKGDQPQHF. The CDR3 coding sequence is TGTGCCAGTAGTAGAGAGAAGGGGGATCAGCCCCAGCATTTT.

This clone came up once. The chain couples TRBV6-5 to TRBJ1-6; 7 nucleotides line up with TRBD1. The V gene end was trimmed by 6 bases and the J gene end by 7 bases; junction bases not matched to a gene: 6. The germline CDR1 and CDR2 sequences are MNHEY and SVGAGI. This CDR3 has 14 amino acids. CDR3 amino acids: CASRDGTDNSPLHF. The CDR3 region has the DNA TGTGCCAGCAGGGACGGGACAGACAATTCACCCCTCCACTTT.

The chain links TRBV29-1 to TRBJ2-1; perhaps TRBD1 as D (6 bases). V gave up 3 bases and J gave up 6 bases, with 15 bases separating them. The germline gives CDR1 SQVTM, CDR2 ANQGSEA. This CDR3 is 14 amino acids long. This CDR3 is CSVEQGISSNEQFF. DNA of the CDR3: TGCAGCGTTGAGCAGGGGATTAGCTCCAATGAGCAGTTCTTC.

This clone was detected only once. This chain uses TRBV6-5 with TRBJ1-2; D is unresolved. Germline V CDR1 and CDR2: MNHEY, SVGAGI. This CDR3 comprises 12 residues. V was clipped by 7 bases and J by 2 bases, with 8 bases between them. In DNA, the CDR3 is TGTGCCAGCAAGGACGCGAACTATGGCTACACCTTC. It yields the protein CASKDANYGYTF.

The rearrangement links TRBV29-1 to TRBJ1-1; perhaps TRBD1 as D (5 bases). V shed 7 bases and J shed 4 bases, with 10 bases lying between them. The CDR3 loop spans 11 amino acids. Germline V gives CDR1 SQVTM, CDR2 ANQGSEA. Here the CDR3 DNA reads TGCAGCGGAGGGGCGGGCACTGAAGCTTTCTTT. This translates into CSGGAGTEAFF.

The CDR3 DNA reads as TGTGCCAGCAGCCCGTGGACTAGCGGGAGGGCCCGGGAGACCCAGTACTTC. It is translated as CASSPWTSGRARETQYF. The rearrangement uses TRBV7-8 and TRBJ2-5; 15 bases fit TRBD2. CDR1 is SGHVS and CDR2 is FQNEAQ in the germline V gene. Trimming cost V 5 bases and J 5 bases; bases outside gene matches: 9. There are 17 residues in the CDR3.

This chain uses TRBV9 with TRBJ1-6; 7 nucleotides match TRBD1. The CDR3 contains 17 residues. Germline V gene data show CDR1 as SGDLS and CDR2 as YYNGEE. With 4 bases clipped from V and 1 base from J, the junction kept 8 bases outside the gene matches. For the CDR3, the DNA is TGTGCCAGCAGCCTTGGGGACAGACGGTCCTATAATTCACCCCTCCACTTT. Amino acids: CASSLGDRRSYNSPLHF.

The gene calls are TRBV15 and TRBJ2-7, with TRBD2 matching over 9 bases. Per the germline V gene, CDR1 is LNHNV and CDR2 is YYDKDF (reference sequence). With V trimmed by 2 bases and J by 3 bases, 5 bases remained unmatched. The CDR3 consists of 15 residues. This chain's CDR3 is CATSRSGLASYEQYF. The CDR3 DNA sequence: TGTGCCACCAGCAGATCCGGACTAGCGAGCTACGAGCAGTACTTC. The full variable domain, rest sourced from reference TRBV15 and TRBJ2-7, is DAMVIQNPRYQVTQFGKPVTLSCSQTLNHNVMYWYQQKSSQAPKLLFHYYDKDFNNEADTPDNFQSRRPNTSFCFLDIRSPGLGDTAMYLCATSRSGLASYEQYFGPGTRLTVT.

The genes are TRBV5-1 and TRBJ2-7; possible D gene TRBD2, 5 bases. Germline V lookup: CDR1 SGHRS, CDR2 YFSETQ. V gave up 7 bases and J gave up 2 bases, with 13 bases separating them. The CDR3 is 13 residues long. The CDR3 spells CASGSGGTYEQYF. In DNA form, the CDR3 reads TGCGCCAGCGGGTCAGGAGGCACCTACGAGCAGTACTTC.

The V gene is TRBV24-1, the J gene TRBJ2-3; 11 positions match TRBD2. With 3 bases clipped from V and 8 bases from J, the junction kept 12 bases outside the gene matches. The germline V gene has CDR1 KGHDR and CDR2 SFDVKD. This CDR3 contains 17 residues. The CDR3 reads CATSDSSSGRGSITQYF. As DNA, the CDR3 is TGTGCCACCAGTGATAGCAGTAGCGGGAGGGGATCCATTACGCAGTATTTT.

As to this clone: The same CDR3 also results from other DNA sequences found in this sample. The chain combines TRBV28 with TRBJ1-5; weak D call: TRBD1 (5 bases). In germline, CDR1 is MDHEN, CDR2 SYDVKM. The CDR3 contains 13 residues. Between the trimmed V and J ends, which lost 2 bases and 5 bases, there was a span of 7 bases. The CDR3 DNA is TGTGCCAGCAGTTTAGGGGGGGATCAGCCCCAGCATTTT. It translates to CASSLGGDQPQHF.

The chain has TRBV12-5 and TRBJ1-6; 7 positions agree with TRBD1. Per the germline V gene, CDR1 is LGHNT and CDR2 is FRNRAP. J was trimmed by 7 bases and V by 6 bases; bases with no gene match: 6. The CDR3 is 14 amino acids. The DNA of the CDR3 is TGTGCTAGTGGCATGGGACAGCGAAATTCACCCCTCCACTTT. Translated, it gives CASGMGQRNSPLHF.

This clone showed up many times. The chain employs TRBV4-2 and TRBJ2-7; D gene uncertain. Germline V gene lookup returns CDR1 LGHNA and CDR2 YNFKEQ. V was cut by 5 bases and J by 5 bases, with 19 bases left in between. The CDR3 covers 15 residues. CDR3 nucleotide sequence: TGTGCCAGCAGCGTCCGGACGGATGCTCCTAACGAGCAGTACTTC. This gives the protein CASSVRTDAPNEQYF.

The rearrangement joins TRBV16 to TRBJ1-2; 8 nucleotides line up with TRBD1. Per germline, CDR1 KGHSY and CDR2 FQNENV. This CDR3 has 17 residues. With 0 bases clipped from V and 3 bases from J, the junction kept 9 bases outside the gene matches. CDR3 in amino acids: CASSQSPRTGPDYGYTF. As DNA, the CDR3 is TGTGCCAGCAGCCAATCACCTCGGACAGGGCCAGACTATGGCTACACCTTC.

The chain combines TRBV5-1 with TRBJ2-1; 9 bases line up with TRBD2. The CDR3 has 16 amino acids. The germline V gene has CDR1 SGHRS and CDR2 YFSETQ. V was pared by 0 bases and J by 1 base, with 2 bases of the junction left unmatched. CDR3 bases: TGCGCCAGCAGCTTGGGACTAGCGGCTTCCTACAATGAGCAGTTCTTC. It encodes CASSLGLAASYNEQFF.

CDR3 in DNA: TGTGCCAGCAGCTCCTGGGGGGGACAGGGGAACACTGAAGCTTTCTTT. Protein: CASSSWGGQGNTEAFF. This sequence joins TRBV7-8 and TRBJ1-1; TRBD1 aligns across 9 bases. Looked up from germline, CDR1 is SGHVS and CDR2 is FQNEAQ. The CDR3 length is 16 residues. V lost 4 bases, J lost 1 base, and 7 bases stayed unmatched.

Points on this clone: The same CDR3 also results from other DNA sequences found in this sample. The chain employs TRBV28 and TRBJ1-2; tentatively, D is TRBD1 (5 bases). CDR1 is MDHEN, CDR2 SYDVKM, per germline. This CDR3 has 13 residues. Trimming shortened V by 2 bases and J by 4 bases, and 8 bases separated the two germline ends. In DNA, the CDR3 is TGTGCCAGCAGTTTACAGGGTGGCTATGGCTACACCTTC. Encoded protein: CASSLQGGYGYTF.

This chain links TRBV6-5 with TRBJ1-1; D not resolved. Trimming cost V 6 bases and J 6 bases, with 11 bases left between them. The CDR3 covers 12 residues. The germline gives CDR1 MNHEY, CDR2 SVGAGI. The CDR3 coding sequence is TGTGCCAGCAGCTGGATTGGGGCTGAAGCTTTCTTT. This translates into CASSWIGAEAFF.

V gene TRBV5-4 combines with J gene TRBJ2-7, with TRBD2 matching 13 bases. The V and J ends lost 1 base and 7 bases, in that order; junction bases with no gene match: 5. CDR3 size: 15 residues. Germline values: CDR1 SGHNT, CDR2 YYREEE (reference sequence). The CDR3 coding sequence is TGTGCCAGCAGCTTGTTTGGACTAGCGGGAGAAGAGCAGTACTTC. Its translation is CASSLFGLAGEEQYF.

This clone showed up just a few times. The chain couples TRBV9 to TRBJ1-1, with D perhaps matching TRBD1 (6 bases). This CDR3 comprises 14 residues. In germline, CDR1 is SGDLS, CDR2 YYNGEE. Trimming shortened V by 2 bases and J by 0 bases, and 8 bases separated the two germline ends. In DNA form, the CDR3 reads TGTGCCAGCAGCGTTACAGGGATGAACACTGAAGCTTTCTTT. This translates into CASSVTGMNTEAFF.

This clone was counted a single time. The chain couples TRBV4-3 to TRBJ2-1; 13 nucleotides line up with TRBD2. V trimming: 1 base; J trimming: 0 bases; junction bases outside the gene matches: 9. Germline lookup yields CDR1 LGHNA and CDR2 YSLEER. The CDR3 contains 20 residues. The CDR3 protein is CASSQGSGLAGVPSYNEQFF. CDR3 nucleotide sequence: TGCGCCAGCAGCCAAGGCTCCGGACTAGCGGGAGTCCCCTCCTACAATGAGCAGTTCTTC.

This clone was counted a few times. This sequence joins TRBV11-3 and TRBJ1-5, with 9 bases that match TRBD1. The V gene's germline CDR1 is SGHNT and CDR2 YENEEA. After removal of 4 bases from V and 7 bases from J, the junction contained 11 bases not matched to a gene. The CDR3 is made up of 16 amino acids. The CDR3 sequence is CASSSLWTGAHQPQHF. The CDR3 nucleotides are TGTGCCAGCAGCTCCTTGTGGACAGGGGCTCACCAGCCCCAGCATTTT.